These 28 T cell receptor beta chains share one sample of origin, sequenced in a study of cytomegalovirus exposure and HLA in healthy donors. The PCR made use of 60 Vbeta and 13 Jbeta primers. Sequenced by immunoSEQ multiplex PCR; TCRdb stores in-frame clones only, minus some. The sample contains approximately 100,000 clones, 55% to 75% of which appear only once. Sample: PBMCs. Receptor source: a woman aged 70-85 years in good health and CMV-seropositive.

V and J are TRBV11-2 and TRBJ1-2, with 7 bases that match TRBD1. The CDR3 consists of 16 residues. In germline, CDR1 is SGHAT, CDR2 FQNNGV. The junction had 9 bases not matched to a gene; V was cut back by 1 base and J by 4 bases. The chain's CDR3 is CASSLGVDRNLYGYTF. CDR3 DNA: TGTGCCAGCAGCTTAGGGGTGGACAGGAACCTCTATGGCTACACCTTC.

In regard to this clone: The sample holds other DNA sequences that translate to the same CDR3. V and J are TRBV7-9 and TRBJ1-1; maybe TRBD1 (6 bases). V was shortened by 2 bases and J by 1 base, with 8 bases between the two germline ends. Per germline, CDR1 SEHNR and CDR2 FQNEAQ (reference sequence). The CDR3 runs to 14 residues. The CDR3 is CASSLQGPNTEAFF. In nucleotides, the CDR3 is TGTGCCAGCAGCTTACAGGGGCCGAACACTGAAGCTTTCTTT.

This chain links TRBV5-1 with TRBJ1-1, with a possible D match to TRBD1 (6 bases). V gave up 7 bases and J gave up 8 bases, with 12 bases separating them. The CDR3 loop spans 11 amino acids. Germline V gene lookup returns CDR1 SGHRS and CDR2 YFSETQ. The CDR3 sequence is CASAGGAEAFF. In DNA, the CDR3 is TGCGCCAGCGCCGGGGGGGCCGAAGCTTTCTTT.

The J gene is TRBJ2-5, the V gene TRBV7-7, with 7 bases identical to TRBD2. Germline loops: CDR1 SSHAT, CDR2 FNYEAQ (reference sequence). The CDR3 runs to 13 residues. The V segment lost 3 bases and the J segment 5 bases; nucleotides outside the gene matches: 3. CDR3 nucleotides: TGTGCCAGCAGCTTGGCGGGGGTGGAGACCCAGTACTTC. Translation: CASSLAGVETQYF.

The chain recombines TRBV4-1 with TRBJ1-1, with 8 bases matching TRBD1. Germline-derived CDR1 and CDR2 are MGHRA and YSYEKL. V trimming: 1 base; J trimming: 2 bases; junction bases outside the gene matches: 12. The CDR3 spans 18 residues. As DNA, the CDR3 is TGCGCCAGCAGCCAAGGGAGGGGACGACAGGGGCAAAACACTGAAGCTTTCTTT. Translation gives CASSQGRGRQGQNTEAFF.

This chain uses TRBV2 with TRBJ1-4; D is possibly TRBD1 (6 bases). The CDR3 consists of 13 residues. V was clipped by 11 bases and J by 7 bases, with 17 bases between them. Germline V gives CDR1 SNHLY, CDR2 FYNNEI. CDR3 coding DNA: TGTGCCGCGGGCGGTCAGGGGACTGAAAAACTGTTTTTT. The encoded protein is CAAGGQGTEKLFF.

J is TRBJ2-5 and V is TRBV11-2; 15 bases fit TRBD2. CDR1 and CDR2 from the germline V gene are SGHAT and FQNNGV. V gave up 0 bases and J gave up 4 bases; unmatched junction bases: 6. The CDR3 contains 18 residues. The CDR3 loop is CASSLEGLAGGRGETQYF. The CDR3 DNA follows: TGTGCCAGCAGCTTAGAGGGACTAGCGGGGGGCAGGGGAGAGACCCAGTACTTC.

This chain uses TRBV10-3 with TRBJ1-2, with 12 bases aligning to TRBD1. The V gene end was trimmed by 10 bases and the J gene end by 4 bases; junction bases not matched to a gene: 13. Germline-derived CDR1 and CDR2 are ENHRY and SYGVKD. CDR3 length: 16 amino acids. The CDR3 DNA reads TGTGCCACAAGCCCGGGACAGGGGGCTTCGGGCTATGGCTACACCTTC. Translated: CATSPGQGASGYGYTF.

The chain is built from TRBV6-5 and TRBJ2-5, with 7 positions matching TRBD1. V dropped 6 bases and J dropped 5; count of bases not matched to a gene: 12. CDR1 MNHEY and CDR2 SVGAGI come from the germline V gene. CDR3 length equals 15 residues. The CDR3 DNA follows: TGTGCCAGCAGACCCCAGACAGGGTTTGCGGAGACCCAGTACTTC. Its protein is CASRPQTGFAETQYF.

Comment on this clone: Distinct nucleotide sequences in the sample also encode this CDR3. The chain uses TRBV4-3 and TRBJ1-4; 10 bases match TRBD1. Per the germline V gene, CDR1 is LGHNA and CDR2 is YSLEER. V gave up 1 base and J gave up 5 bases; unmatched junction bases: 1. This CDR3 region has 15 residues. CDR3 residues: CASSQGDRGNEKLFF. CDR3 nucleotide sequence: TGCGCCAGCAGCCAAGGGGACAGGGGCAATGAAAAACTGTTTTTT.

The CDR3 nucleotides are TGTGCCTGGAAGGGGTTAAACTATGGCTACACCTTC. Encoded protein: CAWKGLNYGYTF. The chain links TRBV30 to TRBJ1-2, with D tentatively TRBD1 (5 bases). Germline CDR1 GTSNPN, CDR2 SVGIG (reference sequence). The CDR3 is made up of 12 amino acids. V was trimmed by 4 bases and J by 2 bases, leaving 8 bases between them. Filled out from reference TRBV30 and TRBJ1-2, the complete variable domain reads SQTIHQWPATLVQPVGSPLSLECTVEGTSNPNLYWYRQAAGRGLQLLFYSVGIGQISSEVPQNLSASRPQDRQFILSSKKLLLSDSGFYLCAWKGLNYGYTFGSGTRLTVV.

The chain combines TRBV2 with TRBJ1-4; a weak D match, TRBD1 (5 bases). In germline, CDR1 is SNHLY, CDR2 FYNNEI. The length of the CDR3 is 16 residues. Trimming left V 6 bases short and J 4 bases short, with 18 bases between. The CDR3 loop is CASRDNYRVVNEKLFF. CDR3 DNA sequence: TGTGCCAGCAGGGACAACTACCGGGTCGTTAATGAAAAACTGTTTTTT.

This rearrangement joins TRBV4-1 to TRBJ2-2, with 7 bases lining up with TRBD2. Germline V gene sequence: CDR1 MGHRA, CDR2 YSYEKL. V gave up 4 bases and J gave up 5 bases; unmatched junction bases: 16. CDR3 length: 18 amino acids. The CDR3 loop reads CASSLEGLGGAGTGELFF. The DNA for the CDR3 is TGCGCCAGCAGCCTTGAGGGCCTGGGAGGGGCGGGAACCGGGGAGCTGTTTTTT.

Details on this clone: This CDR3 is also generated by other DNA sequences in the sample. The chain employs TRBV7-2 and TRBJ2-5, with D tentatively TRBD1 (6 bases). Germline CDR1 is SGHTA and CDR2 is FQGNSA. V lost 4 bases and J lost 2, with 8 bases in between. There are 13 residues in the CDR3. CDR3 sequence (DNA): TGTGCCAGCAGCTCGGGACAACAAGAGACCCAGTACTTC. Its translation: CASSSGQQETQYF. Supplemented by reference TRBV7-2 and TRBJ2-5, the full variable domain reads GAGVSQSPSNKVTEKGKDVELRCDPISGHTALYWYRQSLGQGLEFLIYFQGNSAPDKSGLPSDRFSAERTGGSVSTLTIQRTQQEDSAVYLCASSSGQQETQYFGPGTRLLVL.

This rearrangement joins TRBV7-9 to TRBJ1-6, with 11 bases lining up with TRBD1. Germline values: CDR1 SEHNR, CDR2 FQNEAQ (reference sequence). The CDR3 length is 18 residues. V lost 5 bases, J lost 0 bases, and 6 bases stayed unmatched. CDR3 protein: CASSAGTGGFSYNSPLHF. The DNA of the CDR3 is TGTGCCAGCAGCGCCGGGACAGGGGGATTCTCCTATAATTCACCCCTCCACTTT.

V and J are TRBV19 and TRBJ2-1; TRBD2 is a possible D gene (7 bases). The germline CDR1 and CDR2 sequences are LNHDA and SQIVND (reference sequence). Trimming took off 6 bases at V and 4 bases at J, with 13 bases between the two ends. This CDR3 is 14 amino acids long. The CDR3 DNA reads as TGTGCCAGTAGAAAGGGGGGGTCTTACAATGAGCAGTTCTTC. Translating gives CASRKGGSYNEQFF. Supplemented by reference TRBV19 and TRBJ2-1, the full variable domain reads DGGITQSPKYLFRKEGQNVTLSCEQNLNHDAMYWYRQDPGQGLRLIYYSQIVNDFQKGDIAEGYSVSREKKESFPLTVTSAQKNPTAFYLCASRKGGSYNEQFFGPGTRLTVL.

This sequence joins TRBV27 and TRBJ1-2; 7 bases fit TRBD1. The V and J ends lost 7 bases and 3 bases, in that order; junction bases with no gene match: 8. CDR1 is MNHEY, CDR2 SMNVEV, per germline (reference sequence). This CDR3 contains 14 residues. The CDR3 is CASNNRGGDYGYTF. The CDR3 DNA is TGTGCCAGCAACAACAGGGGAGGAGACTATGGCTACACCTTC.

The chain joins TRBV5-8 to TRBJ1-6; D possibly corresponds to TRBD1 (5 bases). The CDR3 covers 14 residues. V was shortened by 1 base and J by 9 bases, with 11 bases between the two germline ends. Germline V gives CDR1 SGHTS, CDR2 YDEGEE. The CDR3 bases are TGTGCCAGCAGCTTGTTGGGGCTTGGTTCACCCCTCCACTTT. As protein: CASSLLGLGSPLHF.

The chain joins TRBV9 to TRBJ1-6, with 10 bases fitting TRBD1. CDR1 is SGDLS and CDR2 is YYNGEE in the germline V gene. Trimming removed 2 bases from V and 9 bases from J; junction bases left unmatched: 8. The CDR3 covers 16 residues. CDR3 amino acids: CASSVGEGTGVSPLHF. CDR3 bases: TGTGCCAGCAGCGTGGGGGAAGGGACAGGGGTTTCACCCCTCCACTTT.

V gene TRBV5-1 combines with J gene TRBJ2-2; D is possibly TRBD1 (6 bases). Looked up from germline, CDR1 is SGHRS and CDR2 is YFSETQ. The CDR3 runs 17 residues. The V and J ends lost 5 bases and 9 bases respectively, with 26 bases between them. The CDR3 DNA follows: TGCGCCAGCAGTCTATTAGAAGGACAGATCAGGAGCCGGGAGCTGTTTTTT. Translated: CASSLLEGQIRSRELFF.

V and J are TRBV27 and TRBJ2-5; 9 bases line up with TRBD2. Germline trimming cut 2 bases from V and 5 bases from J; bases unmatched to any gene: 6. The CDR3 spans 15 residues. Germline V gene data show CDR1 as MNHEY and CDR2 as SMNVEV (reference sequence). Here the CDR3 DNA reads TGTGCCAGCAGTTTAGGGTCCCTAGCGGGGGAGACCCAGTACTTC. Translated, it gives CASSLGSLAGETQYF.

This clone has more than one count but fewer than ten. This chain's CDR3 is CAWSVNRDTEAFF. The DNA for the CDR3 is TGTGCCTGGAGTGTAAACAGGGACACTGAAGCTTTCTTT. The V call is TRBV30, the J call TRBJ1-1; TRBD1 is a possible D gene (6 bases). Trimming pared 0 bases from V and 3 bases from J, leaving 8 bases between. This CDR3 has 13 residues. Per the germline V gene, CDR1 is GTSNPN and CDR2 is SVGIG (reference sequence).

CDR3 coding DNA: TGTGCCTGGGGTAGGGGACAAGAGACCCAGTACTTC. Protein product: CAWGRGQETQYF. The genes are TRBV30 and TRBJ2-5; perhaps TRBD1 as D (5 bases). The V gene's germline CDR1 is GTSNPN and CDR2 SVGIG (reference sequence). This CDR3 is 12 amino acids long. V lost 5 bases and J 2 bases, leaving 9 bases between the germline ends.

The chain recombines TRBV6-6 with TRBJ2-2, with 7 bases matching TRBD2. V shed 4 bases and J 4 bases; nucleotides not matched to a gene: 9. CDR3 size: 16 residues. CDR1 is MNHNY and CDR2 is SVGAGI in the germline V gene (reference sequence). The CDR3 reads CASSFEQRGLTGELFF. DNA of the CDR3: TGTGCCAGCAGTTTCGAACAGCGGGGCCTCACCGGGGAGCTGTTTTTT.

This sequence joins TRBV2 and TRBJ2-3; no clear D. This CDR3 has 13 residues. Per the germline V gene, CDR1 is SNHLY and CDR2 is FYNNEI. The V gene lost 6 bases and the J gene lost 3 bases, with 10 bases spanning the gap. Here the CDR3 reads CASRQRQTDTQYF. In nucleotides, the CDR3 is TGTGCCAGCAGGCAGCGTCAGACAGATACGCAGTATTTT.

V and J are TRBV30 and TRBJ1-6, with TRBD1 identical over 11 bases. J was trimmed by 1 base and V by 3 bases; bases with no gene match: 5. Looked up from germline, CDR1 is GTSNPN and CDR2 is SVGIG (reference sequence). This CDR3 contains 17 residues. The CDR3, as DNA: TGTGCCTGGAGGGGCGGGACAGGGGGGTCCTATAATTCACCCCTCCACTTT. Translated, it gives CAWRGGTGGSYNSPLHF.

This clone turned up a few times. The chain combines TRBV27 with TRBJ2-1, with a possible D match to TRBD1 (6 bases). Per the germline V gene, CDR1 is MNHEY and CDR2 is SMNVEV (reference sequence). The CDR3 consists of 14 residues. V was cut by 3 bases and J by 7 bases, with 13 bases left in between. The CDR3 region is CASSLGTGFNEQFF. The CDR3 nucleotides read TGTGCCAGCAGTTTGGGTACAGGGTTTAATGAGCAGTTCTTC.

The chain links TRBV4-3 to TRBJ2-3; D ambiguous. V was cut by 0 bases and J by 2 bases, with 9 bases left in between. The V gene's germline CDR1 is LGHNA and CDR2 YSLEER. The CDR3 sequence is 15 residues long. CDR3 region: CASSQDFTATDTQYF. DNA for the CDR3: TGCGCCAGCAGCCAAGATTTCACAGCCACAGATACGCAGTATTTT.